This TCR beta chain appears in the sequencing data of a study of blood T cell repertoires in COVID-19 (dated by TCRdb to 2018 to 2021). Regarding the study in general: The collaborator samples originated in the United States, Italy and Spain and spanned the acute and convalescent phases of COVID-19. The repertoires were released in a freely available public database meant as a resource for research on the immune response to SARS-CoV-2. Samples came from the ongoing ImmuneRACE study (first 160 participants) plus 1,254 subjects from 6 global collaborators. Deeply sampled blood TCRbeta repertoires from subjects exposed to, actively infected with, or recovered from COVID-19 were included in the dataset. Where HLA class I and class II types were available, the types were taken from metadata supplied by the sample provider, not from assay-based typing. The prospective study material was composed of cDNA or gDNA derived from T cells, B-cell-depleted T cells, or PBMCs. Nearly every sample came with metadata listing a de-identified subject ID, COVID-19 status, age in years and sex.

A remark on this clone: Its antigen remains unidentified. No base qualities exist here, and no much larger clone lies one base off it.

The germline V gene gives CDR1 as MDHEN and CDR2 as SYDVKM. Spanning cysteine to phenylalanine, the CDR3 consists of 12 amino acids. The entry retains the CDR3 DNA only, 36 bases that are in frame from base 1. V and J lose 8 bases and 4 bases, and a span of 11 bases separates them. The collaborating institutions used their own protocols to collect whole blood in K2EDTA tubes. For TCRbeta analysis, collaborators shipped samples as frozen whole blood, isolated PBMCs, or DNA extracted from either of those sample types. The paper as a whole reports these results and caveats: The quantity of clinical and demographic metadata differed by source and by participant and was supplied without curation.

TCRbeta CDR3 regions were amplified from genomic DNA by means of the immunoSEQ Assay, a bias-controlled multiplex PCR. The published analysis was carried out like this. Nucleated cell counts per sample were estimated from amplification of reference gene primers within the assay. To quantify the absolute abundance of each unique TCRbeta CDR3 rearrangement, sequence reads were collapsed and filtered. For each sample, productive Simpson clonality was calculated by taking the square root of Simpson's diversity index across productive rearrangements. Entries here come from immuneACCESS through TCRdb and include only in-frame sequences with V and J called. Some clones fail to appear in such tables; in the studies checked, an unresolved V gene covers under half of the shortfall, and the cause of the remainder is unknown. V and J calls and clone size are copied from that table; D and trimming were computed from the DNA. The sample has about 140,000 clones on record, less than 80% of them singletons. The top ten clonotypes cover about 3.6% of the sample.

The rearranged chain carries TRBV28 and TRBJ1-1; TRBD1 is possibly the D segment (5 matching bases). Material: peripheral blood. The receptor's source is a man in his fifties or sixties with acute or convalescent COVID-19. The CDR3 has the sequence CASRGGITEAFF. Read as DNA, the sequence is TGTGCCAGCCGGGGGGGTATCACTGAAGCTTTCTTT.